Reported below is one TCR beta chain. The specificity of this receptor is unknown. Base qualities are not at hand, and no much larger clone is one base apart. The immunoSEQ assay was used to generate TCR beta chain sequences from genomic DNA. Per the source publication's procedure: Any CDR3 sequence that did not begin with the conserved framework cysteine at position 104 was removed by hand. Clonality was calculated as one minus the normalized Shannon's Diversity Index, with values ranging from 0 (maximal diversity) to 1 (oligoclonal). Chi-squared comparison-of-proportions tests assessed whether the same CDR3 differed in frequency between samples, such as brain versus blood. Public clonotypes were identified through searches of immuneACCESS, and similarity to known antiviral clonotypes was evaluated with the VDJdb browser. TCRdb's version of the immuneACCESS table is confined to in-frame rearrangements and falls short of the full clone set. An unresolved V gene accounts for under half of the shortfall where checked; the remainder is of unknown origin. The DNA gave D and trimming, while V, J and clone size come from that table. The sample table contains 88,000 or so clones; only one count was recorded for approximately 89% of them. The ten largest make up 24% of the sample.

The data derive from a study of brain T cells in children with intractable seizures listed by TCRdb under 2021. About the full investigation: A NanoString immunology panel was first used to screen resected brain tissue from around 55 pediatric epilepsy surgery cases for immune gene transcripts. Of the approximately twelve selected surgery cases, pre-surgery blood was also sequenced for eight, so four had brain tissue only. On the study overall, not on this receptor specifically: Sequencing depth differed between pre- and post-surgery blood, so clones missing from the pre-surgery sample may reflect undersampling. Viral specificity was inferred solely from CDR3 sequence similarity, and the HCMV serostatus of the patients was not known.

CDR1 SEHNR and CDR2 FQNEAQ are derived from the germline V gene (reference sequence). The junction shows trimming of 2 bases on V and 1 base on J, and the gene matches do not reach 5 bases of it. From the cysteine up to the phenylalanine, the CDR3 has a length of 16 residues. Kept here is only the CDR3 DNA, which spans 48 bases and is read in frame from base 1. The sample's time point label is to be understood as: resected brain tissue, or blood drawn just prior to surgery. The surgery cases that showed the highest brain T cell transcript signatures were chosen for TCR beta chain sequencing of brain tissue, and of blood when it was available. Patients had been treated with at least one anti-epileptic drug before surgery. TCR-sequenced patients were children with drug-resistant epilepsy due to tuberous sclerosis complex, focal cortical dysplasia, Rasmussen encephalitis or hemimegalencephaly. Blood was drawn right before the epilepsy surgery. Bulk genomic DNA was extracted from unsorted brain tissue and whole blood with the Monarch genomic DNA purification kit.

This clonotype originated in a girl aged 2 to 10 with Rasmussen encephalitis and intractable seizures. The material was peripheral blood, obtained at surgery. The chain is encoded by TRBV7-9 joined to TRBJ1-1, and TRBD1 aligns with 9 junction nucleotides. CDR3 loop: CASSLTGGAGNTEAFF. The DNA is as follows: TGTGCCAGCAGCTTAACAGGGGGCGCCGGGAACACTGAAGCTTTCTTT.